This T cell receptor beta chain was captured by sequencing in a study of radiotherapy plus CTLA-4 blockade in lung cancer. The germline V gene encodes CDR1 LGHNA and CDR2 YSLEER. The V gene lost 1 base and the J gene lost 6 bases, with 12 bases spanning the gap. This CDR3 is 14 amino acids long. The assay was immunoSEQ multiplex PCR, and TCRdb's table has in-frame clones only and misses some. The table shows about 70,000 clones, with 79% occurring only once. The chain has TRBV4-3 and TRBJ1-1, with D possibly TRBD1 on 6 matching bases. Sequences were derived from peripheral blood, sampled from a patient treated with radiotherapy plus ipilimumab. The receptor was derived from a human donor with non-small cell lung cancer who had a complete response to radiotherapy plus ipilimumab. The CDR3 spells CASSQGAGDAEAFF. The CDR3 region has the DNA TGCGCCAGCAGCCAAGGGGCAGGGGATGCTGAAGCTTTCTTT.